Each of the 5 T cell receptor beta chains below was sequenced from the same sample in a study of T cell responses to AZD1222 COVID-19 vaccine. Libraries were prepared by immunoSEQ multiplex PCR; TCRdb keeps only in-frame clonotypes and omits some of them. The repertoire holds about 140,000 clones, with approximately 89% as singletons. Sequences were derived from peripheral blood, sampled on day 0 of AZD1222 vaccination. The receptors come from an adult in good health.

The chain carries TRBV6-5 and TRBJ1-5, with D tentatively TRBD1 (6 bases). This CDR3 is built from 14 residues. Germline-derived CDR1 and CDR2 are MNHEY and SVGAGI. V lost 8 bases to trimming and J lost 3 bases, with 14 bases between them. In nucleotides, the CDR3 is TGTGCCAGCTCCCGCGCAGGGGACAATCAGCCCCAGCATTTT. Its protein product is CASSRAGDNQPQHF.

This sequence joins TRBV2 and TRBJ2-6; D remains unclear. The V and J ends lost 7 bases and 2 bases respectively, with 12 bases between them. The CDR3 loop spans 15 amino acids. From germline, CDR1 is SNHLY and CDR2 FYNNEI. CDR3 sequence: CASIPGTAGANVLTF. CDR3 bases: TGTGCCAGCATACCAGGAACCGCTGGGGCCAACGTCCTGACTTTC.

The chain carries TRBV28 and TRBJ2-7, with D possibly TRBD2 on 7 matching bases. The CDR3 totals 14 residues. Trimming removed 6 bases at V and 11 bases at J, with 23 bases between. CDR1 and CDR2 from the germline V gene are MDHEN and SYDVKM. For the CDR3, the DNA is TGTGCCAGCAGCAGGGGTGGTTTTTGGGGAGGGGAGTACTTC. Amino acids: CASSRGGFWGGEYF.

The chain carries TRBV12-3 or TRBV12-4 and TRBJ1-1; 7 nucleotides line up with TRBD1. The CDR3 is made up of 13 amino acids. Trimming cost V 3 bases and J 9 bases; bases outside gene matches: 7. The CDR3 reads CASSFIETGKAFF. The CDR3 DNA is TGTGCCAGCAGTTTTATAGAGACAGGGAAAGCTTTCTTT.

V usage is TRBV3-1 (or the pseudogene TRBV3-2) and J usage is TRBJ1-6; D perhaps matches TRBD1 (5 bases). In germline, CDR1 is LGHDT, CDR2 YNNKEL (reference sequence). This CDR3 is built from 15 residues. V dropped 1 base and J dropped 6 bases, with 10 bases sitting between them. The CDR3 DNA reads TGTGCCAGCAGCCAAGGTTCGACAGTTAATTCACCCCTCCACTTT. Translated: CASSQGSTVNSPLHF.